Listed here are 32 T cell receptor beta chains from one sample, sequenced in a study of response to subunit inactivated influenza vaccine. TCRdb reanalysed the RT-PCR reads using MiXCR and keeps one entry per CDR3 protein. This table holds about 190,000 distinct CDR3 sequences, around 15% found once. This specimen was CD8+ T cells sorted from PBMCs, taken roughly 5 days after vaccination. These TCRs come from a middle-aged man who received an inactivated influenza vaccine.

The sample holds a few counts of this clonotype. The DNA for the CDR3 is TGTGCCAGCATTCCGGGGGGGGCCGAGGATACGCAGTATTTT. It codes for CASIPGGAEDTQYF. V gene TRBV12-3 or TRBV12-4 combines with J gene TRBJ2-3, with 8 bases that match TRBD2. There are 14 residues in the CDR3. The ends lost 7 bases at V and 6 bases at J; junction bases unmatched: 9.

The table lists this clonotype with a few counts. V and J are TRBV28 and TRBJ1-4, with unresolved D. Per the germline V gene, CDR1 is MDHEN and CDR2 is SYDVKM. The CDR3 has 15 amino acids. Trimming removed 3 bases from V and 0 bases from J, with 8 bases in between. The CDR3 sequence: CASSLADATNEKLFF. CDR3 nucleotides: TGTGCCAGCAGTTTGGCGGACGCAACTAATGAAAAACTGTTTTTT.

V is TRBV5-1 and J is TRBJ2-1, with 9 bases fitting TRBD2. CDR1 and CDR2 from the germline V gene are SGHRS and YFSETQ. The CDR3 runs to 16 residues. Trimming at V came to 0 bases and at J to 5 bases, leaving 6 bases not matched to a gene. CDR3 nucleotides: TGCGCCAGCAGCTTGGACGGGAGCGGGGGGAACAATGAGCAGTTCTTC. Translating gives CASSLDGSGGNNEQFF.

This clonotype appeared a few times. This chain uses TRBV7-8 with TRBJ2-5, with 7 nucleotides matching TRBD1. The CDR3 is 15 amino acids. V dropped 6 bases and J dropped 3; count of bases not matched to a gene: 10. The germline V gene has CDR1 SGHVS and CDR2 FQNEAQ. This CDR3 is CASSTGTAIEETQYF. The CDR3 DNA follows: TGTGCCAGCAGTACCGGGACAGCAATCGAAGAGACCCAGTACTTC.

In its sample, this clonotype was seen many times. The CDR3 loop reads CASSLPGGAWELFF. The CDR3 DNA sequence: TGTGCCAGCAGTCTCCCAGGGGGCGCCTGGGAGCTGTTTTTT. The chain combines TRBV12-3 or TRBV12-4 with TRBJ2-2; 8 nucleotides match TRBD1. This CDR3 region has 14 residues. V shed 5 bases and J 9 bases; nucleotides not matched to a gene: 8.

Only a few counts were recorded for this clonotype. The chain joins TRBV10-2 to TRBJ2-2, with unresolved D. Trimming shortened V by 4 bases and J by 4 bases, and 4 bases separated the two germline ends. CDR1 is WSHSY and CDR2 is SAAADI in the germline V gene. The CDR3 contains 12 residues. The CDR3, as DNA: TGCGCCAGCAGTGTAGGCACCGGGGAGCTGTTTTTT. Its protein is CASSVGTGELFF.

This clonotype was seen ten or more times. V usage is TRBV30 and J usage is TRBJ2-7, with D uncertain. V was cut by 5 bases and J by 1 base, with 6 bases left in between. Germline V lookup: CDR1 GTSNPN, CDR2 SVGIG (reference sequence). CDR3 size: 11 residues. Here the CDR3 DNA reads TGTGCCTGGGAGGAATCCTACGAGCAGTACTTC. Protein sequence: CAWEESYEQYF.

The sample holds many counts of this clonotype. The chain couples TRBV12-3 or TRBV12-4 to TRBJ2-5, with no clear D. The CDR3 is 13 amino acids. V was shortened by 3 bases and J by 6 bases, with 11 bases between the two germline ends. The CDR3 loop reads CASSFEDSKTQYF. CDR3 in DNA: TGTGCCAGCAGTTTCGAAGATAGTAAGACCCAGTACTTC.

This clonotype came up a few times. V and J are TRBV7-9 and TRBJ1-2; D call uncertain. The length of the CDR3 is 12 residues. Per germline, CDR1 SEHNR and CDR2 FQNEAQ (reference sequence). With 1 base removed from V and 3 bases from J, the gap between germline ends came to 3 bases. The CDR3 reads CASSLDHYGYTF. The DNA of the CDR3 is TGTGCCAGCAGCTTAGACCACTATGGCTACACCTTC.

This clonotype was detected a few times. The rearrangement links TRBV15 to TRBJ2-1; TRBD2 matches 7 bases. The length of the CDR3 is 14 residues. The germline gives CDR1 LNHNV, CDR2 YYDKDF (reference sequence). Trimming removed 4 bases from V and 6 bases from J; junction bases left unmatched: 6. CDR3 region: CATSKRLAFNEQFF. CDR3 nucleotide sequence: TGTGCCACCAGCAAGAGACTAGCTTTCAATGAGCAGTTCTTC. The complete variable domain, with remaining parts taken from reference TRBV15 and TRBJ2-1, reads DAMVIQNPRYQVTQFGKPVTLSCSQTLNHNVMYWYQQKSSQAPKLLFHYYDKDFNNEADTPDNFQSRRPNTSFCFLDIRSPGLGDTAMYLCATSKRLAFNEQFFGPGTRLTVL.

The chain joins TRBV24-1 to TRBJ2-6; the D is unclear. This CDR3 has 18 residues. V was trimmed by 5 bases and J by 0 bases, leaving 16 bases between them. Germline loops: CDR1 KGHDR, CDR2 SFDVKD. The CDR3 loop is CATSAHTFEASGANVLTF. The CDR3 nucleotides read TGTGCCACCAGTGCCCACACCTTTGAGGCCTCTGGGGCCAACGTCCTGACTTTC.

The chain combines TRBV4-1 with TRBJ2-1; D is unresolved. The CDR3 is 17 residues long. Trimming removed 4 bases from V and 0 bases from J, with 16 bases in between. The V gene's germline CDR1 is MGHRA and CDR2 YSYEKL. The CDR3 loop reads CASSRSQDADSYNEQFF. DNA for the CDR3: TGCGCCAGCAGCCGATCCCAGGACGCCGACTCCTACAATGAGCAGTTCTTC.

The chain combines TRBV20-1 with TRBJ2-1; D remains unclear. Looked up from germline, CDR1 is DFQATT and CDR2 is SNEGSKA (reference sequence). Trimming removed 3 bases at V and 8 bases at J, with 5 bases between. The CDR3 contains 10 residues. This chain's CDR3 is CSASPYEQFF. CDR3 coding DNA: TGCAGTGCTAGCCCCTATGAGCAGTTCTTC.

V and J are TRBV4-3 and TRBJ2-2; TRBD1 matches 7 bases. The V and J ends lost 5 bases and 3 bases, in that order; junction bases with no gene match: 3. This CDR3 contains 14 residues. CDR1 and CDR2 from the germline V gene are LGHNA and YSLEER. CDR3 sequence reads: CASSDRVYTGELFF. The CDR3 nucleotides are TGCGCCAGCAGCGACAGGGTGTACACCGGGGAGCTGTTTTTT.

This clonotype showed up many times. This sequence joins TRBV29-1 and TRBJ2-5; tentative D call: TRBD2 (6 bases). The V gene's germline CDR1 is SQVTM and CDR2 ANQGSEA. The CDR3 covers 17 residues. The V end was cut by 1 base, the J end by 2 bases, with 20 bases between. CDR3 sequence: CSVEAPGGGRLQETQYF. CDR3 DNA: TGCAGCGTTGAAGCCCCCGGAGGAGGGAGGCTGCAAGAGACCCAGTACTTC. The full variable domain, its missing parts supplied by reference TRBV29-1 and TRBJ2-5, is SAVISQKPSRDICQRGTSLTIQCQVDSQVTMMFWYRQQPGQSLTLIATANQGSEATYESGFVIDKFPISRPNLTFSTLTVSNMSPEDSSIYLCSVEAPGGGRLQETQYFGPGTRLLVL.

This clonotype turned up a few times. The gene calls are TRBV28 and TRBJ2-5; 12 nucleotides agree with TRBD2. The CDR3 contains 18 residues. The V and J ends lost 2 bases and 4 bases, in that order; junction bases with no gene match: 11. Germline V gene data show CDR1 as MDHEN and CDR2 as SYDVKM. CDR3 sequence reads: CASSLDPASGGAIETQYF. CDR3 nucleotide sequence: TGTGCCAGCAGTTTAGATCCGGCTAGCGGGGGGGCCATAGAGACCCAGTACTTC.

This chain uses TRBV12-3 or TRBV12-4 with TRBJ1-2; D gene ambiguous. The CDR3 totals 12 residues. The V end was cut by 4 bases, the J end by 7 bases, with 10 bases between. CDR3 nucleotides: TGTGCCAGCAGTTCTAACACAGCTGGCTACACCTTC. It codes for CASSSNTAGYTF.

The V and J genes are TRBV24-1 and TRBJ2-2; D is possibly TRBD1 or TRBD2 (5 bases each). CDR3 size: 17 residues. CDR1 KGHDR and CDR2 SFDVKD come from the germline V gene. Trimming cost V 12 bases and J 0 bases, with 22 bases left between them. CDR3 bases: TGTGCCTCCAACCTGCAGAGGGGCAGAGCGAACACCGGGGAGCTGTTTTTT. Translation: CASNLQRGRANTGELFF.

This clonotype was detected many times. The V and J genes are TRBV10-3 and TRBJ1-2; D unclear. Germline V gives CDR1 ENHRY, CDR2 SYGVKD. Trimming removed 0 bases at V and 4 bases at J, with 12 bases between. The CDR3 spans 15 residues. The CDR3, as DNA: TGTGCCATCAGTGAGTCAAAGGAGGGCGCCTATGGCTACACCTTC. Its protein product is CAISESKEGAYGYTF.

This chain joins TRBV9 and TRBJ1-1; TRBD1 might be the D (5 bases). This CDR3 spans 17 amino acids. CDR1 and CDR2 (germline): SGDLS, YYNGEE. With 3 bases removed from V and 6 bases from J, the gap between germline ends came to 24 bases. CDR3 DNA sequence: TGTGCCAGCAGCGAATACGTAGGGACTTGGTCCGCAGCTGAAGCTTTCTTT. Its translation: CASSEYVGTWSAAEAFF.

The genes are TRBV7-2 and TRBJ2-2, with D unresolved. CDR3 length: 13 amino acids. V shed 2 bases and J shed 5 bases, with 6 bases lying between them. The germline gives CDR1 SGHTA, CDR2 FQGNSA. CDR3 nucleotides: TGTGCCAGCAGCTTAACATTGACCGGGGAGCTGTTTTTT. Encoded protein: CASSLTLTGELFF.

This sequence joins TRBV3-1 and TRBJ2-2, with D maybe TRBD1 (6 bases). V was cut by 11 bases and J by 1 base, with 23 bases left in between. The CDR3 runs to 17 residues. Germline-derived CDR1 and CDR2 are LGHDT and YNNKEL (reference sequence). The CDR3 sequence is CASSKARLDRNTGELFF. The CDR3 nucleotides read TGTGCCTCCTCCAAGGCGAGATTGGACAGGAACACCGGGGAGCTGTTTTTT.

The chain is built from TRBV3-1 and TRBJ2-7; 10 nucleotides match TRBD1. The V and J ends lost 0 bases and 7 bases, in that order; junction bases with no gene match: 9. Germline loops: CDR1 LGHDT, CDR2 YNNKEL (reference sequence). The CDR3 loop spans 16 amino acids. The chain's CDR3 is CASSQDVGQGEWEQYF. CDR3 in DNA: TGTGCCAGCAGCCAAGATGTAGGACAGGGGGAGTGGGAGCAGTACTTC.

The sample holds one count of this clonotype. The chain employs TRBV29-1 and TRBJ2-1; the match to TRBD2 covers 11 bases. Germline V gene lookup returns CDR1 SQVTM and CDR2 ANQGSEA. The junction had 2 bases not matched to a gene; V was cut back by 7 bases and J by 3 bases. The CDR3 has 13 residues. CDR3 amino acids: CSATSGSYNEQFF. CDR3 coding DNA: TGCAGCGCCACTAGCGGGAGCTACAATGAGCAGTTCTTC.

This clonotype was counted a few times. V and J are TRBV20-1 and TRBJ1-2; no firm D call. The ends were cut back, 6 bases at V and 8 bases at J, with 16 bases in the middle. The CDR3 consists of 12 residues. CDR1 DFQATT and CDR2 SNEGSKA come from the germline V gene (reference sequence). Here the CDR3 reads CSAPTAYAGYTF. The CDR3 bases are TGCAGTGCCCCAACAGCTTACGCCGGCTACACCTTC.

The CDR3 bases are TGTGCCAGCAGCTCCAACAGGGAGGAACCTGCAAACACCATATATTTT. It encodes CASSSNREEPANTIYF. The rearrangement links TRBV9 to TRBJ1-3; D perhaps matches TRBD1 (6 bases). V lost 4 bases and J 6 bases, leaving 20 bases between the germline ends. This CDR3 contains 16 residues. Germline lookup yields CDR1 SGDLS and CDR2 YYNGEE.

In nucleotides, the CDR3 is TGTGCCAGCAGCCCAGGGGGTCACACTGAAGCTTTCTTT. Residues: CASSPGGHTEAFF. The chain links TRBV7-9 to TRBJ1-1; 7 positions agree with TRBD1. Germline trimming cut 5 bases from V and 3 bases from J; bases unmatched to any gene: 3. CDR1 is SEHNR and CDR2 is FQNEAQ in the germline V gene (reference sequence). This CDR3 is 13 amino acids long.

This clonotype was seen a few times. V and J are TRBV6-2 or TRBV6-3 and TRBJ2-2; TRBD2 might be the D (5 bases). Germline V gene lookup returns CDR1 MNHEY and CDR2 SVGEGT. CDR3 size: 16 residues. Between the trimmed V and J ends, which lost 7 bases and 1 base, there was a span of 16 bases. CDR3 nucleotides: TGTGCCAGCACCCCAATCGAGCGGTTGAACACCGGGGAGCTGTTTTTT. Translating gives CASTPIERLNTGELFF.

The sample holds a few counts of this clonotype. The chain recombines TRBV6-1 with TRBJ2-1; D ambiguous. Trimming cost V 1 base and J 4 bases, with 8 bases left between them. CDR1 and CDR2 from the germline V gene are MNHNS and SASEGT. This CDR3 region has 14 residues. The CDR3 sequence is CASSEDFGYNEQFF. The CDR3 DNA follows: TGTGCCAGCAGTGAAGACTTCGGTTACAATGAGCAGTTCTTC.

This clonotype was picked up a small number of times. The chain has TRBV28 and TRBJ2-5; D call uncertain. The germline V gene has CDR1 MDHEN and CDR2 SYDVKM. V was trimmed by 2 bases and J by 6 bases, leaving 13 bases between them. The CDR3 runs to 14 residues. The CDR3, as DNA: TGTGCCAGCAGTTTACGGCAAGACGTGAAGACCCAGTACTTC. Encoded protein: CASSLRQDVKTQYF.

The sample holds many counts of this clonotype. V usage is TRBV4-1 and J usage is TRBJ2-3, with D tentatively TRBD1 or TRBD2 (5 bases each). The CDR3 contains 16 residues. CDR1 is MGHRA and CDR2 is YSYEKL in the germline V gene. Trimming pared 4 bases from V and 2 bases from J, leaving 16 bases between. Here the CDR3 reads CASSRTRGPLTDTQYF. CDR3 sequence (DNA): TGCGCCAGCAGCCGAACTAGGGGACCCCTCACAGATACGCAGTATTTT.

This clonotype was observed a few times. This rearrangement joins TRBV4-1 to TRBJ2-1; weak D call: TRBD2 (6 bases). In germline, CDR1 is MGHRA, CDR2 YSYEKL. Deletions cut 0 bases from V and 2 bases from J, with 11 bases between. The CDR3 loop spans 16 amino acids. The CDR3 spells CASSQEIAEAYNEQFF. The CDR3, as DNA: TGCGCCAGCAGCCAAGAAATAGCGGAGGCCTACAATGAGCAGTTCTTC.